This is a list of T cell receptor beta chains from one sample in a study of cytomegalovirus exposure and HLA in healthy donors. The method was immunoSEQ multiplex PCR; TCRdb's version includes in-frame clones alone and lacks a portion of them. The top ten clones hold roughly 20% of a sample with 120,000 or so clones, approximately 87% of them seen once. Sequenced input: PBMCs. These receptors were taken from a man aged 18 to 30 in good health and CMV-seropositive. Both conserved end residues are part of each CDR3. A D gene is named only where the DNA matches it firmly. Size tells how often a clone was seen (once, few, many) or the class of an expanded clone, and some rows leave it out.

V	J	D	size	DNA	CDR3
TRBV29-1	TRBJ1-1	-	-	TGCAGCGTCCCCGACGAGGTAGCCCGCCTATTCTTT	CSVPDEVARLFF
TRBV4-1	TRBJ2-3	-	-	TGCGCCAGCAGCCAAGGGGTTTGGGGGCGCACAGATACGCAGTATTTT	CASSQGVWGRTDTQYF
TRBV6-1	TRBJ2-7	TRBD1	-	TGTGCCAGCAGTGAAGCCGGGACAGCCTACGAGCAGTACTTC	CASSEAGTAYEQYF
TRBV4-1	TRBJ2-3	-	-	TGCGCCAGCAGCCAAGGCGGAGGGGTCATTCAAGATACGCAGTATTTT	CASSQGGGVIQDTQYF
TRBV28	TRBJ2-1	TRBD2	-	TGTGCCAGCAGTCCTCCGGGGGGAGGTTCCTACAATGAGCAGTTCTTC	CASSPPGGGSYNEQFF
TRBV5-6	TRBJ1-1	-	-	TGTGCCAGCAGCTTGCCCCACCCGGGGACTGAAGCTTTCTTT	CASSLPHPGTEAFF
TRBV6-6	TRBJ1-1	TRBD1	-	TGTGCCAGCAGTTACTCGGGACAGGGCAACACTGAAGCTTTCTTT	CASSYSGQGNTEAFF
TRBV14	TRBJ2-7	TRBD1	-	TGTGCCAGCAGCCAAGGGGGGTGGACAGGGCGCTACGAGCAGTACTTC	CASSQGGWTGRYEQYF
TRBV7-8	TRBJ2-1	-	-	TGTGCCAGCAGCTTAGCGGATGGGTTAGGCCTAGAACGCGATGAGCAGTTCTTC	CASSLADGLGLERDEQFF
TRBV28	TRBJ1-2	-	-	TGTGCCAGCAGTTTAAGCACAGGCTATGGCTACACCTTC	CASSLSTGYGYTF
TRBV6-4	TRBJ2-3	-	few	TGTGCCAGCAGTGACTACCCGGGGGAGGATACGCAGTATTTT	CASSDYPGEDTQYF
TRBV30	TRBJ1-5	-	-	TGTGCCTGGAGTGTAAACGCAGGGTCGGGCAATCAGCCCCAGCATTTT	CAWSVNAGSGNQPQHF
TRBV4-1	TRBJ2-3	TRBD2	-	TGCGCCAGCAGCGACGGGACTAGCGGGGGGGCGACAGATACGCAGTATTTT	CASSDGTSGGATDTQYF
TRBV7-2	TRBJ2-3	-	few	TGTGCCAGCAGCTTAGCATTACAGGTCGAGAGTGGTTCAGATACGCAGTATTTT	CASSLALQVESGSDTQYF
TRBV27	TRBJ2-7	-	-	TGTGCCAGCAGTCAATCTGCCCGACAGGAAAAGTACTACGAGCAGTACTTC	CASSQSARQEKYYEQYF
TRBV28	TRBJ1-1	-	-	TGTGCCAGCAGTCCCCCCCCAGGTGAAGCTTTCTTT	CASSPPPGEAFF
TRBV9	TRBJ2-3	-	-	TGTGCCAGCAGCGTGTCAGGAGCCGGGGCAGATACGCAGTATTTT	CASSVSGAGADTQYF
TRBV7-6	TRBJ1-5	-	few	TGTGCCAGCAGCTTAGGCGTAGCCGATCTTGATCAGCCCCAGCATTTT	CASSLGVADLDQPQHF
TRBV9	TRBJ1-1	-	-	TGTGCCAGCAGCCCCACCGGCGGGGGCACTGAAGCTTTCTTT	CASSPTGGGTEAFF
TRBV30	TRBJ2-7	-	-	TGTGCCTGGAGTATGGGTATGGTAGCGCTCACCTACGAGCAGTACTTC	CAWSMGMVALTYEQYF
TRBV13	TRBJ1-2	TRBD1	-	TGTGCCAGCAGCCCTTGGACAGGGAAGGATGGCTACACCTTC	CASSPWTGKDGYTF
TRBV6-4	TRBJ2-3	TRBD2	once	TGTGCCAGCAGTGCGACTAGCGGGAGCACAGATACGCAGTATTTT	CASSATSGSTDTQYF
TRBV5-6	TRBJ2-3	-	-	TGTGCCAGCAGCTCCACCGTGGCCACAGATACGCAGTATTTT	CASSSTVATDTQYF
TRBV5-6	TRBJ2-5	-	-	TGTGCCAGCAGCTTGCGAGGACACTTTTATGAGGAGACCCAGTACTTC	CASSLRGHFYEETQYF
TRBV13	TRBJ2-7	-	-	TGTGCCAGCAGCCCCCGGTGGACACCCCTCGACGAGCAGTACTTC	CASSPRWTPLDEQYF
TRBV7-2	TRBJ2-5	TRBD2	-	TGTGCCAGCAGCCCTGAACTAGCGGAGGTAGAGACCCAGTACTTC	CASSPELAEVETQYF
TRBV29-1	TRBJ1-1	-	-	TGCAGCGTTTCTTGGACAGCTGAAGCTTTCTTT	CSVSWTAEAFF
TRBV30	TRBJ1-2	-	-	TGTGCCTGGAAGACAGATGGCTACACCTTC	CAWKTDGYTF
TRBV4-1	TRBJ1-2	TRBD1	-	TGCGCCAGCAGCCAAGATCCGGCAGGGGGTTTTGGCTACACCTTC	CASSQDPAGGFGYTF
TRBV7-2	TRBJ2-3	TRBD1	-	TGTGCCAGCAGCCCACAGGGGGCCACAGATACGCAGTATTTT	CASSPQGATDTQYF
TRBV7-2	TRBJ2-7	-	-	TGTGCCAGCAGCTTAATCTTAGCGGACCCCTACGAGCAGTACTTC	CASSLILADPYEQYF
TRBV10-3	TRBJ1-2	TRBD1	-	TGTGCCATCAGTCGGGACAGCTATGGCTACACCTTC	CAISRDSYGYTF
TRBV4-1	TRBJ2-3	-	-	TGCGCCAGCAGACCGCAGGGGACAGATACGCAGTATTTT	CASRPQGTDTQYF
TRBV27	TRBJ1-2	TRBD1	once	TGTGCCAGCAGTCGGACAGGGGGTTTAGCTAACTATGGCTACACCTTC	CASSRTGGLANYGYTF
TRBV6-5	TRBJ2-7	-	-	TGTGCCAGCCGAGGGGACTTCGGAGGCTACGAGCAGTACTTC	CASRGDFGGYEQYF